These T cell receptor beta chains were read from a single sample in a study of identical twins. TCRdb fed the 5' RACE reads into MiXCR, producing one record per CDR3 protein. The data hold about 480,000 distinct CDR3 sequences, with approximately 15% observed a single time. These data also formed part of another study, on yellow fever vaccine responses in identical twins.

Sequenced material: CD4+ T cells sorted from blood. Source of these receptors: a young woman in good health. Each CDR3 is given with its conserved first and last residue. A D gene is named only where the DNA matches it firmly. Size values are once, few and many counts, or a class for expanded clones, and some rows have none.

size,J,D,V,length,CDR3,DNA
many,TRBJ2-1,TRBD2,TRBV4-3,18,CASSQDLLGLAAYNEQFF,TGCGCCAGCAGCCAAGATCTATTGGGACTAGCGGCCTACAATGAGCAGTTCTTC
.,TRBJ1-2,.,TRBV21-1,16,CASSKVRADSNYGYTF,TGTGCCAGCAGCAAAGTCCGGGCAGATAGTAACTATGGCTACACCTTC
few,TRBJ2-5,.,TRBV18,14,CASSQLGQKETQYF,TGTGCCAGCTCACAGCTCGGACAGAAAGAGACCCAGTACTTC
few,TRBJ2-3,TRBD1,TRBV6-1,13,CASSRDRVDTQYF,TGTGCCAGCAGTCGGGACAGGGTGGATACGCAGTATTTT
many,TRBJ2-3,.,TRBV5-1,14,CASSLAPGTDTQYF,TGCGCCAGCAGCTTGGCCCCAGGCACAGATACGCAGTATTTT
.,TRBJ2-7,.,TRBV30,13,CAWSSTHFYEQYF,TGTGCCTGGAGTAGCACCCATTTCTACGAGCAGTACTTC
few,TRBJ2-1,TRBD1,TRBV20-1,15,CSAQQGPSSYNEQFF,TGCAGTGCACAACAGGGGCCGAGCTCCTACAATGAGCAGTTCTTC
.,TRBJ1-5,.,TRBV3-1,18,CASSRQSQADNSNQPQHF,TGTGCCAGCAGTCGCCAATCTCAGGCAGACAATAGCAATCAGCCCCAGCATTTT
few,TRBJ2-3,TRBD2,TRBV10-3,15,CAISGTSGRTDTQYF,TGTGCCATCAGCGGGACTAGCGGACGCACAGATACGCAGTATTTT
.,TRBJ2-2,TRBD2,TRBV20-1,16,CSAEGLAGGPTGELFF,TGCAGTGCTGAGGGACTAGCGGGAGGGCCAACCGGGGAGCTGTTTTTT
.,TRBJ1-5,.,TRBV20-1,16,CSARDFQGFGNQPQHF,TGCAGTGCTAGAGATTTCCAGGGTTTCGGCAATCAGCCCCAGCATTTT
few,TRBJ1-5,.,TRBV9,15,CASSVGTKTNQPQHF,TGTGCCAGCAGCGTAGGAACCAAGACAAATCAGCCCCAGCATTTT
few,TRBJ2-5,.,TRBV20-1,14,CSAIYLGVQETQYF,TGCAGTGCTATTTATTTGGGGGTGCAAGAGACCCAGTACTTC
few,TRBJ2-7,TRBD2,TRBV6-1,13,CASRPSGSYEQYF,TGTGCCAGCAGACCTAGCGGGAGTTACGAGCAGTACTTC
few,TRBJ2-3,.,TRBV4-2,13,CASSHPSVDTQYF,TGTGCCAGCAGTCATCCTAGCGTGGATACGCAGTATTTT
few,TRBJ2-7,TRBD1,TRBV27,16,CASSRTGEYPTYEQYF,TGTGCCAGCAGCAGGACAGGGGAGTACCCAACCTACGAGCAGTACTTC
few,TRBJ2-7,TRBD2,TRBV7-2,15,CASSLELAANYEQYF,TGTGCCAGCAGCTTAGAACTAGCGGCAAACTACGAGCAGTACTTC
few,TRBJ2-3,.,TRBV28,16,CASSLSRAEAADTQYF,TGTGCCAGCAGTTTGAGCCGGGCCGAAGCAGCAGATACGCAGTATTTT
few,TRBJ2-7,.,TRBV7-2,13,CASSLVGSNEQYF,TGTGCCAGCAGCTTAGTCGGGAGCAACGAGCAGTACTTC
.,TRBJ2-7,.,TRBV15,16,CATSSDRDGDSYEQYF,TGTGCCACCAGCAGCGACCGGGACGGCGACTCCTACGAGCAGTACTTC
.,TRBJ1-5,TRBD1,TRBV3-1,15,CASSQGDREGQPQHF,TGTGCCAGCAGCCAAGGTGACAGGGAGGGTCAGCCCCAGCATTTT
few,TRBJ2-7,.,TRBV11-3,13,CASSLGPIYEQYF,TGTGCCAGCAGCTTGGGACCGATCTACGAGCAGTACTTC
.,TRBJ2-7,.,TRBV2,13,CASNGAGVYEQYF,TGTGCCAGCAACGGGGCAGGGGTCTACGAGCAGTACTTC
.,TRBJ2-7,.,TRBV20-1,13,CSARGTPGGEQYF,TGCAGTGCTAGAGGGACCCCAGGTGGCGAGCAGTACTTC
many,TRBJ1-1,.,TRBV5-1,14,CASSQERQGTEAFF,TGCGCCAGCAGCCAAGAGAGGCAGGGGACTGAAGCTTTCTTT
many,TRBJ2-3,.,TRBV4-3,17,CASSQEGPASSTDTQYF,TGCGCCAGCAGCCAGGAGGGCCCTGCTTCTAGCACAGATACGCAGTATTTT
.,TRBJ2-3,.,TRBV29-1,12,CSVVLAADTQYF,TGCAGCGTTGTGCTAGCAGCAGATACGCAGTATTTT
.,TRBJ2-2,.,TRBV2,14,CASNRRAGTGELFF,TGTGCCAGCAACCGACGGGCTGGCACCGGGGAGCTGTTTTTT
.,TRBJ2-1,.,TRBV30,12,CAWSVGRSEQFF,TGTGCCTGGAGTGTAGGGAGGAGTGAGCAGTTCTTC
.,TRBJ2-7,.,TRBV20-1,13,CSARPPWEDEQYF,TGCAGTGCTAGGCCCCCGTGGGAGGATGAGCAGTACTTC
.,TRBJ2-3,.,TRBV20-1,13,CSARLVATDTQYF,TGCAGTGCTAGATTGGTAGCGACAGATACGCAGTATTTT
.,TRBJ2-3,.,TRBV20-1,15,CSASGGGGYTDTQYF,TGCAGTGCTTCCGGAGGGGGGGGCTACACAGATACGCAGTATTTT
few,TRBJ2-1,.,TRBV29-1,15,CSVEGTRSSYNEQFF,TGCAGCGTTGAGGGAACTCGAAGCTCCTACAATGAGCAGTTCTTC
.,TRBJ2-7,TRBD2,TRBV5-1,15,CASSLDGLATYEQYF,TGCGCCAGCAGCTTGGACGGACTAGCAACCTACGAGCAGTACTTC
few,TRBJ1-1,.,TRBV4-3,15,CASSRSASGDTEAFF,TGCGCCAGCAGCCGTTCAGCGTCAGGGGACACTGAAGCTTTCTTT
.,TRBJ2-7,.,TRBV6-1,15,CASNTRAQKFYEQYF,TGTGCCAGCAATACGAGGGCCCAAAAATTTTACGAGCAGTACTTC